Given below is one T cell receptor (beta chain) in context. Its antigen is unknown. This record comes from a study of shared clonotypes between healthy human individuals. Study-level findings and limits: Only blood samples were collected, and tissue repertoires likely differ. Clonotypes shared by all four sorted-subset donors had higher generation probabilities than non-shared clonotypes.

Trimming cost V 4 bases and J 9 bases, with 16 bases left between them. Germline V lookup: CDR1 SQVTM, CDR2 ANQGSEA. The CDR3 is 12 residues long. TCRdb's copy holds only in-frame clones and misses some; the assay was immunoSEQ multiplex PCR. Here the sample spans fewer than 800,000 clones, 90% to 95% being singletons. As defined, naive CD8 cells were CD45RO-negative and positively selected for CCR7, with terminally differentiated effector memory CD45RA+ cells excluded. The receptor was derived from a man aged 25 to 40 in good health. J is TRBJ2-7 and V is TRBV29-1, with a weak D call TRBD1 (5 bases). The sample consisted of naive CD8+ T cells sorted from blood. The CDR3 DNA reads as TGCAGCGTTGGGCGATCCGGGCAGGGGCAGTACTTC. Its translation is CSVGRSGQGQYF.